Sequencing of this T cell receptor (beta chain) was carried out in a study of blood T cells in healthy people across ages. The study, taken as a whole, reports: Possibly, changes in expanded clonotypes were confounded because donor CMV status was unknown.

A J-beta primer mix and a sample-barcoded 5' primer were used in a second PCR of about 7 to 12 cycles. Any given sample supplied a minimum of 2.5 million CDR3-containing paired-end reads. TCRdb re-analysed the 5' RACE reads in MiXCR, keeping a single row per CDR3 protein. The table lists 1.6 million or so distinct CDR3 sequences, roughly 32% of them singletons. Donors ranged from about 6 to 95 years old and were healthy Caucasians in Russia. Every sample had a minimum of 6 million PBMCs isolated. As regards this clonotype: Its antigen is currently unknown.

With 5 bases clipped from V and 4 bases from J, the junction kept 7 bases outside the gene matches. The CDR3 has 16 amino acids. Looked up from germline, CDR1 is SEHNR and CDR2 is FQNEAQ (reference sequence). The genes are TRBV7-9 and TRBJ2-5; 13 bases agree with TRBD2. The sample comprised blood. This clonotype was obtained from a woman aged 30 to 39 in good health. Written as DNA, the CDR3 is TGTGCCAGCAGCCCCTGGACTAGCGGGGGATCAGAGACCCAGTACTTC. It translates to CASSPWTSGGSETQYF.